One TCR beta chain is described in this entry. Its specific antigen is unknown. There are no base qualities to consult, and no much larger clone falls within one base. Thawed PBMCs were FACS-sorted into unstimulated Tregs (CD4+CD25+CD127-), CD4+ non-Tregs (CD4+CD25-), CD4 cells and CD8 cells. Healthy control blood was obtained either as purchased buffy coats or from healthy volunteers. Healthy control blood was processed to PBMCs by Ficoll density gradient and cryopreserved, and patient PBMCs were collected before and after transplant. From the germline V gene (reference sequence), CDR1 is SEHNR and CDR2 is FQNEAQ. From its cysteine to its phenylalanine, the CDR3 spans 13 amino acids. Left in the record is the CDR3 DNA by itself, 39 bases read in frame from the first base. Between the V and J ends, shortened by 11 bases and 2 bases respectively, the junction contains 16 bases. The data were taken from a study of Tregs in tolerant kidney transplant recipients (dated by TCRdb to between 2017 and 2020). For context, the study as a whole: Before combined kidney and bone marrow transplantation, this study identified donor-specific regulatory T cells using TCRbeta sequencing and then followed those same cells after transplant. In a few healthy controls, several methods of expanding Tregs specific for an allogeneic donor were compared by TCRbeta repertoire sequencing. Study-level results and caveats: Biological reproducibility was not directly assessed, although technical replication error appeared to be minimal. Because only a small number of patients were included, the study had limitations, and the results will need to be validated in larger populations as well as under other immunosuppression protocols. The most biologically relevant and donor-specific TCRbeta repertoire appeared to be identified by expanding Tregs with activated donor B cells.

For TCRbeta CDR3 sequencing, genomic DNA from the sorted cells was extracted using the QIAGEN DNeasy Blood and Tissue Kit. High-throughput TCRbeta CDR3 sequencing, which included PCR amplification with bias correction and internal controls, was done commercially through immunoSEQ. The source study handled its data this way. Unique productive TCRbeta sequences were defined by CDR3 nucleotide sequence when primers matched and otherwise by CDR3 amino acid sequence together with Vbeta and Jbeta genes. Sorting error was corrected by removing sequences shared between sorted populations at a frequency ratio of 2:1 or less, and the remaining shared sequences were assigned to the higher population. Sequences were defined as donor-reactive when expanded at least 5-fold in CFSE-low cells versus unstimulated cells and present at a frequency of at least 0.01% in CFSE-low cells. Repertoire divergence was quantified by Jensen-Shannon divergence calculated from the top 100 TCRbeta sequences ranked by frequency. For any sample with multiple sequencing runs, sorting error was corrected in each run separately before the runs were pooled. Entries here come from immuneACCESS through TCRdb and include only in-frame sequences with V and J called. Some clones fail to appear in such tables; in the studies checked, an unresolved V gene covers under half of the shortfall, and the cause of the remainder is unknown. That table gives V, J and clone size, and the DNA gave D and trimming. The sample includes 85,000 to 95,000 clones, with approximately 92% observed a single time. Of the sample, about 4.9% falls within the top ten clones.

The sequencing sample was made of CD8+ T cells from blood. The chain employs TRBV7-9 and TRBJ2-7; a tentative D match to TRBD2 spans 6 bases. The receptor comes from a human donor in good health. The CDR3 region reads CALGGGATYEQYF. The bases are TGTGCCCTTGGAGGAGGGGCCACCTACGAGCAGTACTTC.